This section outlines one T cell receptor (beta chain) sequence together with its context. These data are taken from a study of CXCR3-negative and CXCR3-positive naive CD8 T cells. The authors made the TRB cDNA libraries by 5' RACE using UMI labels. TCRdb reprocessed the 5' RACE reads and keeps a single row for each CDR3 protein, giving no DNA. In total, the table holds 8,000 or so distinct CDR3 sequences. This CDR3 spans 14 amino acids. The germline CDR1 and CDR2 sequences are SNHLY and FYNNEI. The sequenced material came from naive CXCR3- CD8+ T cells from blood. The subset was: CD45RO-CCR7+CD27+CD95- naive CD8+ T cells lacking CXCR3 (TNR3-). The receptor's source is a human donor in good health. Some clones in this sample may be carry-over from other donors' samples. This chain links TRBV2 with TRBJ1-2; TCRdb calls TRBD1, which cannot be checked without DNA. The chain's CDR3 is CASSTGSELYGYTF. Full variable domain (outside the CDR3, taken from reference TRBV2 and TRBJ1-2): EPEVTQTPSHQVTQMGQEVILRCVPISNHLYFYWYRQILGQKVEFLVSFYNNEISEKSEIFDDQFSVERPDGSNFTLKIRSTKLEDSAMYFCASSTGSELYGYTFGSGTRLTVV.